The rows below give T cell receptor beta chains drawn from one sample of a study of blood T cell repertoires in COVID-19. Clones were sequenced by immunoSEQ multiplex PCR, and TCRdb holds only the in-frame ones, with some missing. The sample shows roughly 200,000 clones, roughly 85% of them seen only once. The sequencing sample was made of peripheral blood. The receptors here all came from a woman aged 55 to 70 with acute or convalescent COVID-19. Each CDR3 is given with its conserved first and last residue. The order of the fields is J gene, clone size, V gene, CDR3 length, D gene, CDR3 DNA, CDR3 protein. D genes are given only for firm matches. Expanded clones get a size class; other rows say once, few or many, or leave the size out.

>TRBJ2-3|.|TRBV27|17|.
TGTGCCAGCAGTCCTTTGTTGAGAGACATACAGGAAGATACGCAGTATTTT
CASSPLLRDIQEDTQYF
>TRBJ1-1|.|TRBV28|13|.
TGTGCCAGCAGTTTACCAGGGGTCACTGAAGCTTTCTTT
CASSLPGVTEAFF
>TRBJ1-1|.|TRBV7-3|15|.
TGTGCCAGCAGCTTAAACGGGATTGCGGGGACTGAAGCTTTCTTT
CASSLNGIAGTEAFF
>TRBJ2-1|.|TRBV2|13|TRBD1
TGTGCCAGCAGGACAGGGGGGGGCAATGAGCAGTTCTTC
CASRTGGGNEQFF
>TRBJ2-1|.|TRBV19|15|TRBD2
TGTGCCAGTAGTATAGGGAGCGGGAGGGCCAATGAGCAGTTCTTC
CASSIGSGRANEQFF
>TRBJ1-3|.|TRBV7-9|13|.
TGTGCCAGCAGCTCCGCGGGGGGAAACACCATATATTTT
CASSSAGGNTIYF
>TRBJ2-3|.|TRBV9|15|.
TGTGCCAGCAGCGCCTTAGCGGCTAGCACAGATACGCAGTATTTT
CASSALAASTDTQYF
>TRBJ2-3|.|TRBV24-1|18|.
TGTGCCACCAGTGACCCTAGGGGGGGAGGGACCGGAGCAGATACGCAGTATTTT
CATSDPRGGGTGADTQYF
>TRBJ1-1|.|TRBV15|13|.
TGTGCCACCAGCGGGGCGGGGGGTACTGAAGCTTTCTTT
CATSGAGGTEAFF
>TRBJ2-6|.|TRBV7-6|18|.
TGTGCCAGCAGCTTAGCAGGGGCCGGAGGGAGTGGGGCCAACGTCCTGACTTTC
CASSLAGAGGSGANVLTF
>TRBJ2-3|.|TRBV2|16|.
TGTGCCAGCAGTGATCGTAGTGGCGGCCCCACAGATACGCAGTATTTT
CASSDRSGGPTDTQYF
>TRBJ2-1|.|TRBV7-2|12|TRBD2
TGTGCCAGCAGCTTGGGACTAGCGGGAAAGTTCTTC
CASSLGLAGKFF
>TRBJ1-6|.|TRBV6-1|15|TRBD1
TGTGCCAGCAGTGAGGCTGGACAGGCCGTTACACCCCTCCACTTT
CASSEAGQAVTPLHF
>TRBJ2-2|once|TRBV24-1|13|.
TGTGCCACCAGTAGGGAGTACACCGGGGAGCTGTTTTTT
CATSREYTGELFF
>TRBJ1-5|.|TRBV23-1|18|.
TGCGCCAGCAGTCAATCTCGCAGCGGGGGGGAAAGCAATCAGCCCCAGCATTTT
CASSQSRSGGESNQPQHF
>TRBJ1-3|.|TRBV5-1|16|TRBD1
TGCGCCAGCAGCTCCTCGACAGGGATCACTGGAAACACCATATATTTT
CASSSSTGITGNTIYF
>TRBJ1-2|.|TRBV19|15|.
TGTGCCAGTAGTATGGGTCAGGGGCAAGGTTATGGCTACACCTTC
CASSMGQGQGYGYTF
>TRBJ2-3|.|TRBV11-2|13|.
TGTGCCAGCAGCTGGCAGGGTTCAGATACGCAGTATTTT
CASSWQGSDTQYF
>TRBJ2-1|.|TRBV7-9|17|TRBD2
TGTGCCAGCAGCTTAGGCGTACTAGCGGGAGGGGTCGATGAGCAGTTCTTC
CASSLGVLAGGVDEQFF
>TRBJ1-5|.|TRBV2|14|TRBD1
TGTGCCAGCAGCGTGACAGGGCGCAATCAGCCCCAGCATTTT
CASSVTGRNQPQHF
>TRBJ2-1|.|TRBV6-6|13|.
TGTGCCACCCAGACGGGACTCAACAATGAGCAGTTCTTC
CATQTGLNNEQFF
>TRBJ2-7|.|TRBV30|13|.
TGTGCCTGGAGTCACAGGGTCCACTACGAGCAGTACTTC
CAWSHRVHYEQYF
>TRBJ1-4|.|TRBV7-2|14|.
TGTGCCAGCAGCCCACAGGGTTCGGTTGAAAAACTGTTTTTT
CASSPQGSVEKLFF